The sample holds a few counts of the clone carrying this T cell receptor (beta chain). The sample is drawn from a study of blood T cell repertoires in COVID-19. Produced via immunoSEQ multiplex PCR; TCRdb's table is partial and in-frame only. The sample has around 330,000 clones; 85% are singletons. The source is a woman in her twenties or thirties who had been exposed to COVID-19. The source material was PBMCs or T cells enriched from blood (not recorded which).

CDR3 coding DNA: TGTGCCAGCAGCCTCAGACCAGGGACTAGCGGCCTTAGGAACACCGGGGAGCTGTTTTTT. Its translation is CASSLRPGTSGLRNTGELFF. The chain joins TRBV9 to TRBJ2-2, with 11 bases lining up with TRBD2. Germline V gene lookup returns CDR1 SGDLS and CDR2 YYNGEE. CDR3 length equals 20 residues. Germline trimming cut 4 bases from V and 1 base from J; bases unmatched to any gene: 15.